A single sample gave rise to the 4 T cell receptor beta chains below, sequenced in a study of T-cell reconstitution after alpha-beta-depleted transplantation in children. Unique molecular identifiers were incorporated when the TCRbeta library was constructed. MiXCR, run by TCRdb on the PCR reads, gives a single entry per CDR3 protein. This table holds under 450,000 distinct CDR3 sequences, 16% found once. The sample here was PBMCs, mostly from graft donor cells, taken 360 days after TCRalphabeta/CD19-depleted stem cell transplant. The origin of the receptors is a boy less than two years old who had a stem cell transplant for Wiskott-Aldrich syndrome, so the T cells may come from the graft donor.

The chain links TRBV14 to TRBJ2-2, with a weak D call TRBD1 (5 bases). The CDR3 is 16 amino acids. V lost 1 base and J 4 bases, leaving 13 bases between the germline ends. Germline CDR1 is SGHDN and CDR2 is FVKESK. The CDR3 reads CASSQVPGWGTGELFF. The DNA of the CDR3 is TGTGCCAGCAGCCAAGTACCAGGGTGGGGCACCGGGGAGCTGTTTTTT.

The chain combines TRBV4-3 with TRBJ2-7; TRBD1 might be the D (6 bases). The V and J ends lost 0 bases and 6 bases respectively, with 12 bases between them. The germline CDR1 and CDR2 sequences are LGHNA and YSLEER. The CDR3 extends over 14 amino acids. The CDR3 reads CASSQDWDTIEQYF. Here the CDR3 DNA reads TGCGCCAGCAGCCAAGATTGGGACACCATCGAGCAGTACTTC.

A word on this clonotype: This may arise from a read error, as a much more abundant clone is one base away. The chain uses TRBV10-3 and TRBJ2-7; D possibly corresponds to TRBD2 (5 bases). Germline-derived CDR1 and CDR2 are ENHRY and SYGVKD. This CDR3 comprises 18 residues. In nucleotides, the CDR3 is TGTGCCATCAGTGAGAGGTTGGCTAGCTCGTCCGGCTACCCCGAGGAGTACTTC. Protein sequence: CAISERLASSSGYPEEYF.

The chain links TRBV10-3 to TRBJ2-1; D gene uncertain. V was shortened by 10 bases and J by 0 bases, with 13 bases between the two germline ends. Germline CDR1 and CDR2: ENHRY and SYGVKD. This CDR3 contains 14 residues. The CDR3 region is CATRPSSSYNEQFF. The CDR3 coding sequence is TGTGCCACCCGCCCCTCGAGCTCCTACAATGAGCAGTTCTTC.